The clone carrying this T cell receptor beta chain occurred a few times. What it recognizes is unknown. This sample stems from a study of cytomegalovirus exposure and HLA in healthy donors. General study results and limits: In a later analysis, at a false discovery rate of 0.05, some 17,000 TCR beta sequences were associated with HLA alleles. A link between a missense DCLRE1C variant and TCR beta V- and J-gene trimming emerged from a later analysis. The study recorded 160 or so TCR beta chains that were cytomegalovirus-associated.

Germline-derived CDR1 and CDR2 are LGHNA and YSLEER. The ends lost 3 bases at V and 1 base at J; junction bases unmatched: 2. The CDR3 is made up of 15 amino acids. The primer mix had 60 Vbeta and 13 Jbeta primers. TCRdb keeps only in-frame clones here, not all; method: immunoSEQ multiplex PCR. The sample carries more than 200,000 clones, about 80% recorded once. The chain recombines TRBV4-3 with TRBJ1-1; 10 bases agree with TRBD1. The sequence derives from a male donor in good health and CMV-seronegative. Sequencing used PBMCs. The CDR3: CASSQGQGRNTEAFF. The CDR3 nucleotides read TGCGCCAGCAGCCAGGGACAGGGGAGGAACACTGAAGCTTTCTTT.